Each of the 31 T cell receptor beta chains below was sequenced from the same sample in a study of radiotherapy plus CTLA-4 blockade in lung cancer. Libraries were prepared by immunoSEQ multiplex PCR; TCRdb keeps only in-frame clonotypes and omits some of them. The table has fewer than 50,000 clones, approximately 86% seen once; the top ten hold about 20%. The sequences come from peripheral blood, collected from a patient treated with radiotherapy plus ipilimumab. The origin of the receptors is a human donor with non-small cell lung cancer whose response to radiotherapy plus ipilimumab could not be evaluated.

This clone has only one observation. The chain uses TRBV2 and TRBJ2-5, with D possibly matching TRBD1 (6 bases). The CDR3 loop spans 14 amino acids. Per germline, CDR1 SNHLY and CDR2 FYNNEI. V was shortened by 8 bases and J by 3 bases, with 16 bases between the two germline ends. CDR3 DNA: TGTGCCAGCCGATGGTCACAGGGAAAAGAGACCCAGTACTTC. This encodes CASRWSQGKETQYF. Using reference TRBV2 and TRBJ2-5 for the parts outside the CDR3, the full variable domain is EPEVTQTPSHQVTQMGQEVILRCVPISNHLYFYWYRQILGQKVEFLVSFYNNEISEKSEIFDDQFSVERPDGSNFTLKIRSTKLEDSAMYFCASRWSQGKETQYFGPGTRLLVL.

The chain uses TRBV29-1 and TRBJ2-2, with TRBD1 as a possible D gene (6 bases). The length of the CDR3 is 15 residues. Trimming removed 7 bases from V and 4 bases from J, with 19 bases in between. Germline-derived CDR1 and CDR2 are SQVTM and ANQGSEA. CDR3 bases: TGCAGCGCATCTCCAGGGGCTAGAAGCACCGGGGAGCTGTTTTTT. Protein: CSASPGARSTGELFF.

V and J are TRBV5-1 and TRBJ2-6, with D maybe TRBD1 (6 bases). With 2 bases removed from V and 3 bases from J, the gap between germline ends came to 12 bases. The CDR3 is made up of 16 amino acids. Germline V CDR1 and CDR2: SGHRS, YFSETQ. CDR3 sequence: CASSLQGGGGANVLTF. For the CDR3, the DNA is TGCGCCAGCAGCTTACAGGGTGGAGGTGGGGCCAACGTCCTGACTTTC.

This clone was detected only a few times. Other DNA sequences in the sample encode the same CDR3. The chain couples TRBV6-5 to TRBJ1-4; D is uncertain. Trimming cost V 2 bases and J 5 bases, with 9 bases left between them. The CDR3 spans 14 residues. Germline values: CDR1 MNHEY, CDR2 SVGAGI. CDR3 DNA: TGTGCCAGCAGTTACAGCGGAGGGAATGAAAAACTGTTTTTT. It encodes CASSYSGGNEKLFF.

DNA of the CDR3: TGTGCCAGCACCGCAACAGGGGGAACGGGCGAGCAGTACTTC. Its translation is CASTATGGTGEQYF. The chain recombines TRBV28 with TRBJ2-7, with TRBD1 matching 8 bases. Germline assignment: CDR1 MDHEN and CDR2 SYDVKM. CDR3 size: 14 residues. Trimming at V came to 7 bases and at J to 6 bases, leaving 11 bases not matched to a gene.

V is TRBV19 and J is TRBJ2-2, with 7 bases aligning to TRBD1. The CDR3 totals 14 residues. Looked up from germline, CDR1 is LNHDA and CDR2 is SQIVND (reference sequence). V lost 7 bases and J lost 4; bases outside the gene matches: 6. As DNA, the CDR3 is TGTGCCAGTATAGACAGGGCTGTCACCGGGGAGCTGTTTTTT. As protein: CASIDRAVTGELFF.

CDR3 bases: TGCGCCAGCGAAGGGGGCAGGACCGGGGAGCTGTTTTTT. Translating gives CASEGGRTGELFF. The rearrangement uses TRBV10-1 and TRBJ2-2; TRBD1 matches at 7 bases. The CDR3 is 13 amino acids. Germline V gives CDR1 WNHNN, CDR2 SYGVQD (reference sequence). J gave up 5 bases and V 8 bases, and 5 bases lay outside the gene matches.

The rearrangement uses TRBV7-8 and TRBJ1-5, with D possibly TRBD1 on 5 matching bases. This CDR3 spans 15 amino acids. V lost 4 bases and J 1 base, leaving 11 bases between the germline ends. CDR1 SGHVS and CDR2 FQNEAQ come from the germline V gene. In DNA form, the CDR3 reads TGTGCCAGCAGCTCCCAGGGAAGGAGCAATCAGCCCCAGCATTTT. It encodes CASSSQGRSNQPQHF.

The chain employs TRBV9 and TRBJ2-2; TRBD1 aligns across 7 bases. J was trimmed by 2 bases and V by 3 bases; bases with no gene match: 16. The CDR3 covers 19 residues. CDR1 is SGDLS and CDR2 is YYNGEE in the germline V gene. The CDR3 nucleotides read TGTGCCAGCAGCGGCAAGTTAGACGGGACAGCGCTTAACACCGGGGAGCTGTTTTTT. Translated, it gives CASSGKLDGTALNTGELFF. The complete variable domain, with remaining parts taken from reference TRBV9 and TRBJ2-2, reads DSGVTQTPKHLITATGQRVTLRCSPRSGDLSVYWYQQSLDQGLQFLIQYYNGEERAKGNILERFSAQQFPDLHSELNLSSLELGDSALYFCASSGKLDGTALNTGELFFGEGSRLTVL.

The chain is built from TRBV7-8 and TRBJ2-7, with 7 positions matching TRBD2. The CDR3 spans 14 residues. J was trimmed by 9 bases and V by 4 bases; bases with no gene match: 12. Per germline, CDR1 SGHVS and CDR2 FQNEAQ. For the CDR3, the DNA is TGTGCCAGCAGCTCCGGGACTACCCGACGGGGGCAGTACTTC. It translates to CASSSGTTRRGQYF. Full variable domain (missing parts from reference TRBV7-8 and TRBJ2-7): GAGVSQSPRYKVAKRGQDVALRCDPISGHVSLFWYQQALGQGPEFLTYFQNEAQLDKSGLPSDRFFAERPEGSVSTLKIQRTQQEDSAVYLCASSSGTTRRGQYFGPGTRLTVT.

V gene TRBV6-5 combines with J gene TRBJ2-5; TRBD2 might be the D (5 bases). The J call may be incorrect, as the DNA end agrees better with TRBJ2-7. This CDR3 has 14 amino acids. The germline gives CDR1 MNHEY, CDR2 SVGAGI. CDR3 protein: CASREVMFSYEQYF. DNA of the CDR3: TGTGCCAGCCGGGAAGTTATGTTTTCCTACGAGCAGTACTTC.

As DNA, the CDR3 is TGTGCCACCTCCACCTGGGCCCCCGGAGGGGAGACCCAGTACTTC. Its translation: CATSTWAPGGETQYF. The gene calls are TRBV15 and TRBJ2-5, with D possibly being TRBD2 (6 bases). Per the germline V gene, CDR1 is LNHNV and CDR2 is YYDKDF (reference sequence). The CDR3 sequence is 15 residues long. V lost 8 bases, J lost 5 bases, and 21 bases lay in between.

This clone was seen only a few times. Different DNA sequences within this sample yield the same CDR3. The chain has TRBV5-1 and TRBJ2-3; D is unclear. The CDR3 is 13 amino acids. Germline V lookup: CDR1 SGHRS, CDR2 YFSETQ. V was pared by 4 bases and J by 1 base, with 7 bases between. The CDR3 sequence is CASSPGGTDTQYF. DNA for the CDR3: TGCGCCAGCAGCCCTGGAGGCACAGATACGCAGTATTTT.

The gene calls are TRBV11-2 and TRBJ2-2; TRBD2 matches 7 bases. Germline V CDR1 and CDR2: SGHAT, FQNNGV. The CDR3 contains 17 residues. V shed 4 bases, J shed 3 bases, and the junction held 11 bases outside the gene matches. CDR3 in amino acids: CASSSMVGTIDTGELFF. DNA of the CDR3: TGTGCCAGCAGCTCGATGGTGGGGACTATCGACACCGGGGAGCTGTTTTTT.

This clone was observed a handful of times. For the CDR3, the DNA is TGTGCCAGCAGTGATGTGTGGAGATACGAGCAGTACTTC. Protein sequence: CASSDVWRYEQYF. The chain has TRBV2 and TRBJ2-7; D is unclear. Trimming shortened V by 3 bases and J by 4 bases, and 10 bases separated the two germline ends. The CDR3 covers 13 residues. CDR1 is SNHLY and CDR2 is FYNNEI in the germline V gene.

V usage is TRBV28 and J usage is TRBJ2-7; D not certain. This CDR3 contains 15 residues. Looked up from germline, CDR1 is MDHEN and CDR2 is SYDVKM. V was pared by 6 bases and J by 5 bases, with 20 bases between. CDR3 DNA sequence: TGTGCCAGCAGCCCCTCGTCGGTCCCGCCGCACGAGCAGTACTTC. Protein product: CASSPSSVPPHEQYF.

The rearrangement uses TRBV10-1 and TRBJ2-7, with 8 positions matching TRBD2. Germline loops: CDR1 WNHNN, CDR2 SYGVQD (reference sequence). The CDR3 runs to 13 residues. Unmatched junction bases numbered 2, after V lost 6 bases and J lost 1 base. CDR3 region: CASSASGSYEQYF. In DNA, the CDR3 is TGCGCCAGCAGCGCTAGCGGGTCCTACGAGCAGTACTTC.

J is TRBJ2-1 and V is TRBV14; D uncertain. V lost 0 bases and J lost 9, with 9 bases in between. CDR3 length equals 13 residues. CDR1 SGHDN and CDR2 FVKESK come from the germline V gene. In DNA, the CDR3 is TGTGCCAGCAGCCAAGATAGGCGGAGTGAGCAGTTCTTC. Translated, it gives CASSQDRRSEQFF.

The CDR3 DNA reads TGCGCCAGCAGGCCAAATCGGGACATCGCGAACTATGGCTACACCTTC. Encoded protein: CASRPNRDIANYGYTF. The rearrangement links TRBV4-1 to TRBJ1-2; TRBD1 might be the D (6 bases). V lost 6 bases and J lost 2, with 19 bases in between. Germline V gene sequence: CDR1 MGHRA, CDR2 YSYEKL. CDR3 length equals 16 residues.

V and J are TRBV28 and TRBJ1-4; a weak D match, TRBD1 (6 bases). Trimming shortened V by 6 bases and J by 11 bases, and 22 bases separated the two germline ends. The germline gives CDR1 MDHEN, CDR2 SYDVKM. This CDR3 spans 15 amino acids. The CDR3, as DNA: TGTGCCAGCAGCTCTCTGAAGGGGATGAGGGGGAAACTGTTTTTT. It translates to CASSSLKGMRGKLFF.

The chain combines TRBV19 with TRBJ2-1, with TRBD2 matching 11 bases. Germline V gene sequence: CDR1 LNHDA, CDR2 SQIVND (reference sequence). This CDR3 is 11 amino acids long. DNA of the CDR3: TGTGGGACTAGCGGGTACAATGAGCAGTTCTTC. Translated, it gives CGTSGYNEQFF.

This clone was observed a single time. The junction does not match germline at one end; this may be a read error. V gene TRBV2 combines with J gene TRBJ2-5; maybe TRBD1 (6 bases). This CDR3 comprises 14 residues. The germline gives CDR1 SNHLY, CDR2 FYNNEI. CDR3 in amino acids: CASREDRPQETQYF. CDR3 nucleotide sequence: TGTGCCAGCAGGGAAGACAGGCCCCAAGAGACCCAGTACTTC.

Here the CDR3 DNA reads TGTGCCAGCAGCCAAGGGCAGGGTGACTACGAGCAGTACTTC. It is translated as CASSQGQGDYEQYF. The chain carries TRBV4-2 and TRBJ2-7; the D gene is possibly TRBD1 (5 bases). V lost 1 base to trimming and J lost 3 bases, with 10 bases between them. This CDR3 has 14 amino acids. CDR1 LGHNA and CDR2 YNFKEQ come from the germline V gene.

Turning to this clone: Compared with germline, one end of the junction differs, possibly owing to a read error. CDR3 residues: CASSLGGRGVGFF. The CDR3 nucleotides read TGTGCCAGCAGCTTAGGAGGAAGAGGTGTTGGTTTTTTC. This chain joins TRBV7-8 and TRBJ1-2, with D unresolved. CDR3 length: 13 residues. The V gene's germline CDR1 is SGHVS and CDR2 FQNEAQ.

The CDR3 DNA sequence: TGTGCCAGCAGTCCCAGGGGTTTTAGGCAAGAGACCCAGTACTTC. Residues: CASSPRGFRQETQYF. The chain employs TRBV28 and TRBJ2-5; maybe TRBD1 (6 bases). The V gene's germline CDR1 is MDHEN and CDR2 SYDVKM. This CDR3 spans 15 amino acids. V lost 5 bases and J lost 2, with 15 bases in between. Using reference TRBV28 and TRBJ2-5 for the parts outside the CDR3, the full variable domain is DVKVTQSSRYLVKRTGEKVFLECVQDMDHENMFWYRQDPGLGLRLIYFSYDVKMKEKGDIPEGYSVSREKKERFSLILESASTNQTSMYLCASSPRGFRQETQYFGPGTRLLVL.

CDR3 protein: CASSPPGQGAHEQYF. Written as DNA, the CDR3 is TGTGCCAGCAGTCCCCCAGGACAGGGAGCACACGAGCAGTACTTC. The chain combines TRBV6-6 with TRBJ2-7; 8 positions agree with TRBD1. CDR3 length: 15 residues. Germline values: CDR1 MNHNY, CDR2 SVGAGI (reference sequence). With 5 bases clipped from V and 5 bases from J, the junction kept 11 bases outside the gene matches.

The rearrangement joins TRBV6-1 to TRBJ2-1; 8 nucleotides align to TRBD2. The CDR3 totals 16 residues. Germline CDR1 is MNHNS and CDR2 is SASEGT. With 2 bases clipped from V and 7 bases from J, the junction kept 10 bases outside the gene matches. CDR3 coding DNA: TGTGCCAGCAGTGAAATTGGGCTAGCGGGTATGAATGAGCAGTTCTTC. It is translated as CASSEIGLAGMNEQFF.

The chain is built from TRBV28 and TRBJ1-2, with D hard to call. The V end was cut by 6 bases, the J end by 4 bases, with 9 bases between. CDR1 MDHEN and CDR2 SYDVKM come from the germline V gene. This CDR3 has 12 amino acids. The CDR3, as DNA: TGTGCCAGCAGAACGGGATCCTATGGCTACACCTTC. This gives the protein CASRTGSYGYTF.

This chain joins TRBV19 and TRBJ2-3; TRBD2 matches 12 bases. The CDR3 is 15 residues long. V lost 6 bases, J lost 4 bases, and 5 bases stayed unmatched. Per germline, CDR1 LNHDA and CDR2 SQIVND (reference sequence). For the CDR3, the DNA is TGTGCCAGTAGGACTAGCGGGAGTGTGGCAGATACGCAGTATTTT. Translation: CASRTSGSVADTQYF.

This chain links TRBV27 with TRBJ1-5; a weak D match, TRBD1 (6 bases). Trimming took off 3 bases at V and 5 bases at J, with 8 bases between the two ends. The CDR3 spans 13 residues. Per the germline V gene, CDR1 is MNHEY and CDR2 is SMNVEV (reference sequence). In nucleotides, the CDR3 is TGTGCCAGCAGTTTGGACAGCTATCAGCCCCAGCATTTT. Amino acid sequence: CASSLDSYQPQHF.

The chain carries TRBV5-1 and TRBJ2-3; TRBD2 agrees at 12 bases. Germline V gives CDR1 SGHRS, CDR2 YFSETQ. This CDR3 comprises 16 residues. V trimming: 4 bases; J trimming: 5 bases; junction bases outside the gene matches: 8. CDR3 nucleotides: TGCGCCAGCAGCCTATCACTAGCGGGGGGTCGAGATACGCAGTATTTT. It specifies CASSLSLAGGRDTQYF.